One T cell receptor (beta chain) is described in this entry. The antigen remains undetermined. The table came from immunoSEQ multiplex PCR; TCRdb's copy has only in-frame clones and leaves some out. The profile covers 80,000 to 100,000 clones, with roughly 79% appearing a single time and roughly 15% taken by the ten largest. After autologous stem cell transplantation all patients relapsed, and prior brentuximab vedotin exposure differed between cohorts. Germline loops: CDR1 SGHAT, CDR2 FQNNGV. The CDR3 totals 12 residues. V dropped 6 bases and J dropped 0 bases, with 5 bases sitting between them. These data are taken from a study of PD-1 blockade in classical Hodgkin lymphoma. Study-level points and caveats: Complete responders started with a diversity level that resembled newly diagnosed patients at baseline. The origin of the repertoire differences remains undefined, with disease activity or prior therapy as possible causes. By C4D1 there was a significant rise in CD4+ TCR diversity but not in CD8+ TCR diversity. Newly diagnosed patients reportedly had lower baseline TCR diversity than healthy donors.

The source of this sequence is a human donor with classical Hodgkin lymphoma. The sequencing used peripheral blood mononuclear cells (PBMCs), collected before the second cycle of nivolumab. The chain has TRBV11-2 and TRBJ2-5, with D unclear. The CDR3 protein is CASRVNQETQYF. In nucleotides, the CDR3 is TGTGCCAGCAGGGTAAACCAAGAGACCCAGTACTTC.